The 9 T cell receptor beta chains in this list originate from one sample, sequenced in a study of identical twins. TCRdb redid the calling of the 5' RACE reads with MiXCR, one entry per CDR3 protein. The table includes about 520,000 distinct CDR3 sequences, less than 25% detected once. This sample also appeared in a second study, on T cells expressing NK-cell markers.

The specimen sequenced was CD4+ T cells sorted from blood. All receptors derive from a young woman in good health.

This clonotype has a handful of counts. The V call is TRBV6-1, the J call TRBJ2-7, with D possibly matching TRBD1 (6 bases). CDR3 length: 16 residues. V lost 6 bases, J lost 5 bases, and 23 bases lay in between. From germline, CDR1 is MNHNS and CDR2 SASEGT. The CDR3 DNA follows: TGTGCCAGCAGAATGCTCTCGGGCGGGCAGGGGCACGAGCAGTACTTC. Residues: CASRMLSGGQGHEQYF.

This chain uses TRBV7-9 with TRBJ1-6; D is possibly TRBD1 (5 bases). The V gene's germline CDR1 is SEHNR and CDR2 FQNEAQ (reference sequence). Trimming removed 6 bases at V and 5 bases at J, with 11 bases between. The length of the CDR3 is 14 residues. The CDR3 sequence: CASSFRGNNSPLHF. As DNA, the CDR3 is TGTGCCAGCAGTTTCCGGGGCAATAATTCACCCCTCCACTTT.

The V and J genes are TRBV7-2 and TRBJ2-4; TRBD2 matches 14 bases. Germline V gene lookup returns CDR1 SGHTA and CDR2 FQGNSA. The CDR3 is made up of 17 amino acids. V was pared by 5 bases and J by 9 bases, with 12 bases of the junction left unmatched. CDR3 coding DNA: TGTGCCAGCAGCCCAGCCGGGACTAGCGGGGGCGGTGGCATTCAGTACTTC. It codes for CASSPAGTSGGGGIQYF.

This clonotype occurred a few times. V and J are TRBV6-1 and TRBJ1-3; 7 nucleotides line up with TRBD1. CDR3 length: 15 amino acids. CDR1 is MNHNS and CDR2 is SASEGT in the germline V gene. V trimming: 5 bases; J trimming: 0 bases; junction bases outside the gene matches: 4. This CDR3 is CASSRGQVSGNTIYF. The CDR3 DNA reads TGTGCCAGCAGTCGAGGACAGGTCTCTGGAAACACCATATATTTT.

Many counts were recorded for this clonotype. The chain recombines TRBV5-1 with TRBJ2-7; D tentatively reads TRBD1 or TRBD2 (5 bases each). CDR3 size: 14 residues. Deletions cut 1 base from V and 0 bases from J, with 8 bases between. Looked up from germline, CDR1 is SGHRS and CDR2 is YFSETQ. As DNA, the CDR3 is TGCGCCAGCAGCTTGCCAGGGAGCTCCTACGAGCAGTACTTC. It yields the protein CASSLPGSSYEQYF.

This clonotype turned up a few times. J is TRBJ2-7 and V is TRBV5-4; a possible D gene is TRBD1 (6 bases). Germline V CDR1 and CDR2: SGHNT, YYREEE (reference sequence). This CDR3 is built from 16 residues. V dropped 4 bases and J dropped 3 bases, with 20 bases sitting between them. The CDR3 region has the DNA TGTGCCAGCAGCGCTACAGGGCCCATGGGTGTCTACGAGCAGTACTTC. The encoded protein is CASSATGPMGVYEQYF.

The genes are TRBV5-1 and TRBJ1-2; D is undetermined. V shed 0 bases and J shed 3 bases, with 9 bases lying between them. Germline CDR1 and CDR2: SGHRS and YFSETQ. This CDR3 region has 14 residues. Here the CDR3 DNA reads TGCGCCAGCAGCTTGGAGGCGGCCTACTATGGCTACACCTTC. It encodes CASSLEAAYYGYTF.

The rearrangement links TRBV14 to TRBJ2-2; D tentatively reads TRBD1 or TRBD2 (5 bases each). This CDR3 region has 15 residues. The V gene's germline CDR1 is SGHDN and CDR2 FVKESK. V lost 3 bases and J 1 base, leaving 9 bases between the germline ends. As DNA, the CDR3 is TGTGCCAGCAGCCAGGGGGTTGGGAACACCGGGGAGCTGTTTTTT. Its translation is CASSQGVGNTGELFF.

The rearrangement uses TRBV6-1 and TRBJ1-2; D is unresolved. Per germline, CDR1 MNHNS and CDR2 SASEGT. The CDR3 runs 15 residues. V was shortened by 2 bases and J by 0 bases, with 10 bases between the two germline ends. CDR3 sequence reads: CASSERAGTNYGYTF. The CDR3 DNA reads as TGTGCCAGCAGTGAAAGGGCCGGAACTAACTATGGCTACACCTTC.